These T cell receptor beta chains were read from a single sample in a study of cytomegalovirus exposure and HLA in healthy donors. The repertoire was sequenced with immunoSEQ multiplex PCR; TCRdb's copy has only in-frame clones and lacks some. Among about 150,000 clones, roughly 77% were seen once, and the ten largest hold approximately 8%. Sequenced: PBMCs. These receptors were collected from a young man in good health and CMV-seropositive. CDR3s include the opening cysteine and the closing phenylalanine or tryptophan. D genes are given only for firm matches. For some rows the clone size is stated as once, few or many, or as a class when expanded; others skip it.

cdr3_nt: TGCGCCAGCAGTCCCGACAGACCCTCTGGAAACACCATATATTTT
cdr3_aa: CASSPDRPSGNTIYF
v_call: TRBV10-2
j_call: TRBJ1-3
clone_size: NA
d_call: NA

cdr3_nt: TGTGCCAGCGTCCCCAGCCAGGGGAGATTGGGGGGGGTCTATGGCTACACCTTC
cdr3_aa: CASVPSQGRLGGVYGYTF
v_call: TRBV28
j_call: TRBJ1-2
clone_size: NA
d_call: NA

cdr3_nt: TGTGCCAGCAGCCAAGGTTTGCGGGAGACCTATGAGCAGTTCTTC
cdr3_aa: CASSQGLRETYEQFF
v_call: TRBV4-2
j_call: TRBJ2-1
clone_size: few
d_call: TRBD2

cdr3_nt: TGTGCCAGCAGTTTATTTCTACAGCAAGAGACCCAGTACTTC
cdr3_aa: CASSLFLQQETQYF
v_call: TRBV28
j_call: TRBJ2-5
clone_size: NA
d_call: NA

cdr3_nt: TGCGCCAGCAGCCAATCTAACCTCGCGGCTGAAGCTTTCTTT
cdr3_aa: CASSQSNLAAEAFF
v_call: TRBV4-1
j_call: TRBJ1-1
clone_size: few
d_call: NA

cdr3_nt: TGTGCCAGTAGTTTCCCAAACACTGAAGCTTTCTTT
cdr3_aa: CASSFPNTEAFF
v_call: TRBV19
j_call: TRBJ1-1
clone_size: NA
d_call: NA

cdr3_nt: TGTGCCAGCAGCTTAGATTGGAGTCAAGAGACCCAGTACTTC
cdr3_aa: CASSLDWSQETQYF
v_call: TRBV7-2
j_call: TRBJ2-5
clone_size: NA
d_call: NA

cdr3_nt: TGTGCCAGCATAAGGGGCGGCGGTAATGAGCAGTTCTTC
cdr3_aa: CASIRGGGNEQFF
v_call: TRBV28
j_call: TRBJ2-1
clone_size: NA
d_call: NA

cdr3_nt: TGTGCCAGCAGCTTGCAATACATGACCTACGAGCAGTACTTC
cdr3_aa: CASSLQYMTYEQYF
v_call: TRBV5-8
j_call: TRBJ2-7
clone_size: NA
d_call: NA

cdr3_nt: TGTGCCAGCAGCCTAAGGGGGAGTGGGGAGACCCAGTACTTC
cdr3_aa: CASSLRGSGETQYF
v_call: TRBV2
j_call: TRBJ2-5
clone_size: NA
d_call: NA

cdr3_nt: TGTGCCATAGCCGCGGCGGGAGGCTACACCTTC
cdr3_aa: CAIAAAGGYTF
v_call: TRBV7-9
j_call: TRBJ1-2
clone_size: once
d_call: NA

cdr3_nt: TGTGCCAGTATGGTTCAGGGGAGTTGGACTGAAGCTTTCTTT
cdr3_aa: CASMVQGSWTEAFF
v_call: TRBV19
j_call: TRBJ1-1
clone_size: NA
d_call: NA

cdr3_nt: TGCAGCGTTGCGGGTGGAGTGCAGAACACTGAAGCTTTCTTT
cdr3_aa: CSVAGGVQNTEAFF
v_call: TRBV29-1
j_call: TRBJ1-1
clone_size: NA
d_call: NA

cdr3_nt: TGTGCCAGCGTCGCTAGCGGGCAAGAGACCCAGTACTTC
cdr3_aa: CASVASGQETQYF
v_call: TRBV6-4
j_call: TRBJ2-5
clone_size: NA
d_call: TRBD2

cdr3_nt: TGTGCCAGCAGCTTAGGATGGTCGGGCTCGGGGGATACGCAGTATTTT
cdr3_aa: CASSLGWSGSGDTQYF
v_call: TRBV7-2
j_call: TRBJ2-3
clone_size: NA
d_call: NA

cdr3_nt: TGCGCCAGCAGCTTGACGTCGGGAGGCCTCAATGAGCAGTTCTTC
cdr3_aa: CASSLTSGGLNEQFF
v_call: TRBV5-1
j_call: TRBJ2-1
clone_size: NA
d_call: TRBD2

cdr3_nt: TGCGCCAGCAGCCGCGGACAGGCCCTCTCCTACGAGCAGTACTTC
cdr3_aa: CASSRGQALSYEQYF
v_call: TRBV5-1
j_call: TRBJ2-7
clone_size: NA
d_call: TRBD1

cdr3_nt: TGTGCCAGCAGTTCAGAACAGGGAACCCCAGGGTACACTGAAGCTTTCTTT
cdr3_aa: CASSSEQGTPGYTEAFF
v_call: TRBV7-9
j_call: TRBJ1-1
clone_size: NA
d_call: NA

cdr3_nt: TGTGCCAGCAGCTTAATTCAGGGGTACACTGAAGCTTTCTTT
cdr3_aa: CASSLIQGYTEAFF
v_call: TRBV7-2
j_call: TRBJ1-1
clone_size: NA
d_call: NA

cdr3_nt: TGTGCCAGCAGTACCAGCTACGAGCAGTACTTC
cdr3_aa: CASSTSYEQYF
v_call: TRBV2
j_call: TRBJ2-7
clone_size: NA
d_call: NA

cdr3_nt: TGCGCCAGCAGACTAGCGGGGGGGCCAAGTACGCAGTATTTT
cdr3_aa: CASRLAGGPSTQYF
v_call: TRBV23-1
j_call: TRBJ2-3
clone_size: NA
d_call: TRBD2

cdr3_nt: TGTGCCAGCAAGTCGGCGGGACTTGGGGTGGGTGACGAAAACATTCAGTACTTC
cdr3_aa: CASKSAGLGVGDENIQYF
v_call: TRBV28
j_call: TRBJ2-4
clone_size: NA
d_call: NA

cdr3_nt: TGTGCTAGTGGTTCCCGTTTATCAGGGGAAGCTTTCTTT
cdr3_aa: CASGSRLSGEAFF
v_call: TRBV12-5
j_call: TRBJ1-1
clone_size: few
d_call: NA

cdr3_nt: TGTGCCAGCAGTCTAGCGGGAGGTTATGAGCAGTTCTTC
cdr3_aa: CASSLAGGYEQFF
v_call: TRBV6-5
j_call: TRBJ2-1
clone_size: once
d_call: TRBD2

cdr3_nt: TGCGCCAGCAGCTTGGCCGGGACTAGCGGGAGGGCCAGCAATGAGCAGTTCTTC
cdr3_aa: CASSLAGTSGRASNEQFF
v_call: TRBV5-1
j_call: TRBJ2-1
clone_size: NA
d_call: TRBD2

cdr3_nt: TGTGCCAGCAGCCCAGACAGGGGGCGAGGGGAAAAACTGTTTTTT
cdr3_aa: CASSPDRGRGEKLFF
v_call: TRBV11-2
j_call: TRBJ1-4
clone_size: NA
d_call: TRBD1

cdr3_nt: TGCGCCAGCAGCTTGATTTCCGGACTAGCCAAAAACATTCAGTACTTC
cdr3_aa: CASSLISGLAKNIQYF
v_call: TRBV5-1
j_call: TRBJ2-4
clone_size: once
d_call: NA

cdr3_nt: TGTGCCAGCAGCTTGGGTAGCTCCCAAGAGACCCAGTACTTC
cdr3_aa: CASSLGSSQETQYF
v_call: TRBV5-4
j_call: TRBJ2-5
clone_size: NA
d_call: NA

cdr3_nt: TGTGCCAGCAGTTCGGGGGGAGCTAACTATGGCTACACCTTC
cdr3_aa: CASSSGGANYGYTF
v_call: TRBV28
j_call: TRBJ1-2
clone_size: NA
d_call: NA

cdr3_nt: TGTGCCAGCATCATTCAGGGGCAAGAGACCCAGTACTTC
cdr3_aa: CASIIQGQETQYF
v_call: TRBV7-9
j_call: TRBJ2-5
clone_size: NA
d_call: NA

cdr3_nt: TGTGCCAGCAGTTTGTGGACAACGACTAATGAAAAACTGTTTTTT
cdr3_aa: CASSLWTTTNEKLFF
v_call: TRBV6-6
j_call: TRBJ1-4
clone_size: few
d_call: NA

cdr3_nt: TGTGCCAGCAGGGTCGACACAAACTACAATGAGCAGTTCTTC
cdr3_aa: CASRVDTNYNEQFF
v_call: TRBV6-5
j_call: TRBJ2-1
clone_size: NA
d_call: NA

cdr3_nt: TGTGCCAGCAGTTCTACCCACGGACAGGTTGTCTCTGGGGCCAACGTCCTGACTTTC
cdr3_aa: CASSSTHGQVVSGANVLTF
v_call: TRBV28
j_call: TRBJ2-6
clone_size: NA
d_call: TRBD1

cdr3_nt: TGTGCCAGCAGCCAAGCGGGCACAGATACGCAGTATTTT
cdr3_aa: CASSQAGTDTQYF
v_call: TRBV4-2
j_call: TRBJ2-3
clone_size: NA
d_call: NA

cdr3_nt: TGCGCCAGCAGCTTGGACGGGACAGGAGATGAAGCTTTCTTT
cdr3_aa: CASSLDGTGDEAFF
v_call: TRBV5-1
j_call: TRBJ1-1
clone_size: NA
d_call: TRBD1

cdr3_nt: TGCGCCAGCAGCGAACTTCGCTATGCTGAGCAGTTCTTC
cdr3_aa: CASSELRYAEQFF
v_call: TRBV10-1
j_call: TRBJ2-1
clone_size: few
d_call: NA

cdr3_nt: TGTGCCAGCAGCCCCACCCTTGGACAGCCTGAAGCTTTCTTT
cdr3_aa: CASSPTLGQPEAFF
v_call: TRBV5-4
j_call: TRBJ1-1
clone_size: NA
d_call: NA

cdr3_nt: TGTGCCAGCAGCCAAGAGGGACAGGGGGCCGGCGGGGAGCTGTTTTTT
cdr3_aa: CASSQEGQGAGGELFF
v_call: TRBV4-2
j_call: TRBJ2-2
clone_size: NA
d_call: TRBD1

cdr3_nt: TGTGCCAGCAGAGAACACGAGCGGGGGAACGGCGAGCAGTACTTC
cdr3_aa: CASREHERGNGEQYF
v_call: TRBV6-1
j_call: TRBJ2-7
clone_size: NA
d_call: TRBD2

cdr3_nt: TGTGCCAGCAGCCAAGGGTGGGGGCAAGATCAGCCCCAGCATTTT
cdr3_aa: CASSQGWGQDQPQHF
v_call: TRBV14
j_call: TRBJ1-5
clone_size: NA
d_call: NA

cdr3_nt: TGCGCCAGCAGGGGACTCGGGACAGTACTAGCCTACGAGCAGTACTTC
cdr3_aa: CASRGLGTVLAYEQYF
v_call: TRBV10-2
j_call: TRBJ2-7
clone_size: NA
d_call: NA

cdr3_nt: TGTGCCAGCATCTCGGACAGGACCACAGATACGCAGTATTTT
cdr3_aa: CASISDRTTDTQYF
v_call: TRBV2
j_call: TRBJ2-3
clone_size: NA
d_call: TRBD1

cdr3_nt: TGTGCCAGAAGCTTACTTCCCGCGGGGGAGACCCAGTACTTC
cdr3_aa: CARSLLPAGETQYF
v_call: TRBV5-3
j_call: TRBJ2-5
clone_size: few
d_call: NA

cdr3_nt: TGTGCCAGTATGGGACAGATCTCTGGAAACACCATATATTTT
cdr3_aa: CASMGQISGNTIYF
v_call: TRBV19
j_call: TRBJ1-3
clone_size: few
d_call: TRBD1

cdr3_nt: TGCGCCAGCAGCTTGGGTGGGAGAACAACAAATGAGCAGTTCTTC
cdr3_aa: CASSLGGRTTNEQFF
v_call: TRBV5-1
j_call: TRBJ2-1
clone_size: few
d_call: NA

cdr3_nt: TGTGCCAGCAATACGGGACAGAGAAACACTGAAGCTTTCTTT
cdr3_aa: CASNTGQRNTEAFF
v_call: TRBV2
j_call: TRBJ1-1
clone_size: NA
d_call: TRBD1

cdr3_nt: TGTGCCAGCAGCTTTCACGGGGGTGCGAGGGGCTACACCTTC
cdr3_aa: CASSFHGGARGYTF
v_call: TRBV7-2
j_call: TRBJ1-2
clone_size: NA
d_call: NA

cdr3_nt: TGTGCCACCAGCAACAGGTACCAAGAGACCCAGTACTTC
cdr3_aa: CATSNRYQETQYF
v_call: TRBV15
j_call: TRBJ2-5
clone_size: NA
d_call: NA

cdr3_nt: TGTGCCAGCAGTACCCGGGACAGCCCTAACTATGGCTACACCTTC
cdr3_aa: CASSTRDSPNYGYTF
v_call: TRBV6-1
j_call: TRBJ1-2
clone_size: NA
d_call: TRBD1

cdr3_nt: TGTGCCAGCTCCGGGACAGCTAATGAAAAACTGTTTTTT
cdr3_aa: CASSGTANEKLFF
v_call: TRBV18
j_call: TRBJ1-4
clone_size: NA
d_call: TRBD1

cdr3_nt: TGTGCCAGCAGCCGAGGGGGGGGCAATCAGCCCCAGCATTTT
cdr3_aa: CASSRGGGNQPQHF
v_call: TRBV5-6
j_call: TRBJ1-5
clone_size: NA
d_call: NA

cdr3_nt: TGTGCCAGCAGTTCACTTGCAGGGGGGAACTATGGCTACACCTTC
cdr3_aa: CASSSLAGGNYGYTF
v_call: TRBV27
j_call: TRBJ1-2
clone_size: NA
d_call: TRBD1

cdr3_nt: TGTGCCAGCAGCAAGGGGGATCAGCCCCAGCATTTT
cdr3_aa: CASSKGDQPQHF
v_call: TRBV6-1
j_call: TRBJ1-5
clone_size: NA
d_call: NA

cdr3_nt: TGCGCCAGCAGCCCTCAGGGGGCTGGGGCCAACGTCCTGACTTTC
cdr3_aa: CASSPQGAGANVLTF
v_call: TRBV5-1
j_call: TRBJ2-6
clone_size: NA
d_call: TRBD1

cdr3_nt: TGTGCCAGCTCACTAGGGACTAGCGGAGGGGGCTACAATGAGCAGTTCTTC
cdr3_aa: CASSLGTSGGGYNEQFF
v_call: TRBV18
j_call: TRBJ2-1
clone_size: NA
d_call: TRBD2

cdr3_nt: TGTGTCAAGCAGAGACGGCGGGGCCCTAATGAAGACTACGAGCAGTACTTC
cdr3_aa: CVKQRRRGPNEDYEQYF
v_call: TRBV28
j_call: TRBJ2-7
clone_size: NA
d_call: NA

cdr3_nt: TGTGCCAGCAGTCAGACAGGGTGGAATCAGCCCCAGCATTTT
cdr3_aa: CASSQTGWNQPQHF
v_call: TRBV25-1
j_call: TRBJ1-5
clone_size: NA
d_call: TRBD1

cdr3_nt: TGTGCCAGCAGTGGACAGGGGGGATTAGGCACTGAAGCTTTCTTT
cdr3_aa: CASSGQGGLGTEAFF
v_call: TRBV6-1
j_call: TRBJ1-1
clone_size: NA
d_call: TRBD1